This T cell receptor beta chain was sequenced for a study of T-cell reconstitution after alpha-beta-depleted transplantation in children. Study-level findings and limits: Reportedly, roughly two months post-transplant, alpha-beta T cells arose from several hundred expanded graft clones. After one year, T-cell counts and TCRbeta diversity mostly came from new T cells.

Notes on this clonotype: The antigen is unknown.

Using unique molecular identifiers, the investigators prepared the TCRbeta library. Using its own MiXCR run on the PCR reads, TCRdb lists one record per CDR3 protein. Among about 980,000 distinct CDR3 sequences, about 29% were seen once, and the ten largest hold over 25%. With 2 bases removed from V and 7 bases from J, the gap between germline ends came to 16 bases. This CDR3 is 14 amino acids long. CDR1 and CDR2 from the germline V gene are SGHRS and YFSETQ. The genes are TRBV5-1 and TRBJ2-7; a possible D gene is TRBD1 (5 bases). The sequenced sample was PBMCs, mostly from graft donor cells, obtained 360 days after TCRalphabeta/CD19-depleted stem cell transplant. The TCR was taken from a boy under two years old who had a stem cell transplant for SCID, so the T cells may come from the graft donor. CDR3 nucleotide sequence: TGCGCCAGCAGCTTTTTACAGAGATCAGGGGAGCAGTACTTC. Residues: CASSFLQRSGEQYF. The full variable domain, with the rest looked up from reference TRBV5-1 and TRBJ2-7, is KAGVTQTPRYLIKTRGQQVTLSCSPISGHRSVSWYQQTPGQGLQFLFEYFSETQRNKGNFPGRFSGRQFSNSRSEMNVSTLELGDSALYLCASSFLQRSGEQYFGPGTRLTVT.